This entry describes one T cell receptor (beta chain). Its antigen is still unknown. The assay was immunoSEQ multiplex PCR, and TCRdb's table has in-frame clones only and misses some. Altogether 140,000 or so clones are present, 88% being singletons, with the ten largest covering roughly 3.8%. These data originate in a study of T cell responses to AZD1222 COVID-19 vaccine. Study outcomes and limitations: Spike-specific TCR depth and breadth grew after two AZD1222 doses. Possibly, clonal diversity was underestimated; donors were largely white British and included more females. The span of vaccine-associated CD4 TCRs extended across spike, with dominance at 160-218 and 743-854. Close to half of spike-specific TCRs reportedly recognize unmutated variant regions.

The sample consisted of peripheral blood, taken on day 0 of AZD1222 vaccination. The receptor was derived from an adult in good health.

For the CDR3, the DNA is TGCGCCAGCAGCCAAGATTGGAGCGGGGTACGCCTCGAGCAGTACTTC. Its protein is CASSQDWSGVRLEQYF. The V gene is TRBV4-3, the J gene TRBJ2-7; 7 bases match TRBD2. The CDR3 runs to 16 residues. After removal of 0 bases from V and 6 bases from J, the junction contained 11 bases not matched to a gene. Germline assignment: CDR1 LGHNA and CDR2 YSLEER.